The clone carrying this T cell receptor (beta chain) was seen a handful of times. This entry is derived from a study of blood T cells in healthy people across ages. With a J-beta primer mix and a sample-barcoded 5' primer, a second PCR ran about 6 to 11 cycles. MiXCR was run by TCRdb on the 5' RACE reads, yielding one entry per CDR3 protein. The table includes roughly 1.5 million distinct CDR3 sequences, roughly two fifths detected once. V shed 7 bases and J 5 bases; nucleotides not matched to a gene: 7. There are 13 residues in the CDR3. CDR1 MDHEN and CDR2 SYDVKM come from the germline V gene. Specimen: blood. The V and J genes are TRBV28 and TRBJ2-5; 7 bases line up with TRBD2. This clonotype originated in a woman aged 18-30 years in good health. DNA for the CDR3: TGTGCCAGCACTATGCGGGGGTGGGAGACCCAGTACTTC. Translation: CASTMRGWETQYF.